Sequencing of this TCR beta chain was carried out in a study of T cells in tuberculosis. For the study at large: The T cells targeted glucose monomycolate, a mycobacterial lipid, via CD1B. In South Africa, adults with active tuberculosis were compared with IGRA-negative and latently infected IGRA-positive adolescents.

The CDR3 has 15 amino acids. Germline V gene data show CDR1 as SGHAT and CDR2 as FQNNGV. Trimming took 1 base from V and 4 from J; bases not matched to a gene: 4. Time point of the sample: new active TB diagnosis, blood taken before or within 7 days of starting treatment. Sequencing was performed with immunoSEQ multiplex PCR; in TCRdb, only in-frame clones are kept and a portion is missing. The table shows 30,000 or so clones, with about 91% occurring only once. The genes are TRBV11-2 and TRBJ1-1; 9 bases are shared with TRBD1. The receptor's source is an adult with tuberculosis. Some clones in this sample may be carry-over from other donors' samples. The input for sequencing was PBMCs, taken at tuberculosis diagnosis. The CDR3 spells CASSLGTGVFTEAFF. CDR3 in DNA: TGTGCCAGCAGCTTAGGGACAGGGGTCTTCACTGAAGCTTTCTTT.